Listed below are T cell receptor beta chains from one sample, sequenced in a study of blood T cell repertoires in COVID-19. Generated by immunoSEQ multiplex PCR, the TCRdb table keeps only in-frame clones and is missing some. The repertoire holds fewer than 150,000 clones, around 87% seen once, with around 3.4% in the top ten. Sequencing was done on a sample of peripheral blood. Every receptor here comes from a woman aged 55-75 years with acute or convalescent COVID-19. The CDR3 runs from the conserved cysteine through the conserved F or W. D genes are given only for firm matches. The listing skips clone size in some rows; elsewhere it reads once, few, many or a size class.

V gene	D gene	clone size	J gene	CDR3 protein	CDR3 DNA
TRBV7-6	.	.	TRBJ2-1	CASSLAVRGFNEQFF	TGTGCCAGCAGCTTAGCGGTAAGGGGTTTCAATGAGCAGTTCTTC
TRBV2	.	.	TRBJ1-5	CASSEAAVSNQPQHF	TGTGCCAGCAGTGAAGCGGCCGTTAGCAATCAGCCCCAGCATTTT
TRBV7-2	.	.	TRBJ1-1	CASSLQGTGGTEAFF	TGTGCCAGCAGCTTACAGGGGACGGGGGGGACTGAAGCTTTCTTT
TRBV27	.	.	TRBJ1-2	CASSPTTNYGYTF	TGTGCCAGCAGTCCAACAACTAACTATGGCTACACCTTC
TRBV6-2/TRBV6-3	.	.	TRBJ1-6	CASSYSVGNSPLHF	TGTGCCAGCAGTTACTCGGTCGGGAATTCACCCCTCCACTTT
TRBV5-1	.	.	TRBJ2-5	CASSLAVSQETQYF	TGCGCCAGCAGCTTGGCCGTCAGCCAAGAGACCCAGTACTTC
TRBV28	TRBD1	.	TRBJ1-2	CASSISGTGAKTGYGYTF	TGTGCCAGCAGTATTTCAGGGACAGGGGCCAAAACTGGCTATGGCTACACCTTC
TRBV5-1	.	.	TRBJ2-5	CASSLAGPQETQYF	TGCGCCAGCAGCTTGGCCGGCCCACAGGAGACCCAGTACTTC
TRBV7-2	.	.	TRBJ2-2	CASSLVANTGELFF	TGTGCCAGCAGCTTAGTGGCCAACACCGGGGAGCTGTTTTTT
TRBV7-2	TRBD2	.	TRBJ2-1	CASSTGLAEYNEQFF	TGTGCCAGCAGCACCGGACTAGCTGAGTACAATGAGCAGTTCTTC
TRBV24-1	.	.	TRBJ2-3	CATSDTGRGTDTQYF	TGTGCCACCAGTGATACAGGGCGCGGCACAGATACGCAGTATTTT
TRBV3-1/TRBV3-2	.	.	TRBJ1-1	CASSRAGEAFF	TGTGCCAGCAGCCGTGCCGGGGAAGCTTTCTTT
TRBV19	.	.	TRBJ1-2	CASSNPGNYGYTF	TGTGCCAGTAGTAATCCAGGGAACTATGGCTACACCTTC
TRBV6-6	.	.	TRBJ2-1	CASSPQGLPTYNEQFF	TGTGCCAGCAGTCCTCAGGGTCTCCCGACCTACAATGAGCAGTTCTTC
TRBV30	.	.	TRBJ1-4	CAWIPRGGRVATNEKLFF	TGTGCCTGGATTCCGCGCGGAGGGCGCGTGGCAACTAATGAAAAACTGTTTTTT
TRBV10-3	.	once	TRBJ2-5	CAISESRETQYF	TGTGCCATCAGTGAGTCGAGAGAGACCCAGTACTTC
TRBV30	TRBD2	.	TRBJ2-1	CAWSHPTSGDSSYNEQFF	TGTGCCTGGAGTCACCCGACTAGCGGGGATAGCTCCTACAATGAGCAGTTCTTC
TRBV6-5	.	.	TRBJ1-5	CASSSPGLNQPQHF	TGTGCCAGCAGTTCCCCGGGACTCAATCAGCCCCAGCATTTT
TRBV27	.	few	TRBJ1-1	CASRESGMVNTEAFF	TGTGCCAGCAGGGAATCAGGGATGGTGAACACTGAAGCTTTCTTT
TRBV29-1	.	.	TRBJ2-1	CSVALGLASTAEQFF	TGCAGCGTTGCCCTGGGGCTAGCGAGCACAGCTGAGCAGTTCTTC
TRBV4-1	.	.	TRBJ1-1	CASSQDWGREAFF	TGCGCCAGCAGCCAAGATTGGGGCCGAGAAGCTTTCTTT
TRBV29-1	TRBD1	.	TRBJ1-2	CSAGQGSGYTF	TGCAGCGCGGGACAGGGTAGTGGCTACACCTTC
TRBV19	TRBD1	.	TRBJ1-5	CASSVGTGGGQPQHF	TGTGCCAGTAGCGTCGGGACAGGGGGTGGTCAGCCCCAGCATTTT
TRBV5-1	.	few	TRBJ1-2	CASSPADSMYGTF	TGCGCCAGCAGCCCCGCGGACTCTATGTATGGCACCTTC
TRBV2	.	.	TRBJ1-4	CASSQDQLGEKLFF	TGTGCCAGCAGCCAGGATCAACTTGGTGAAAAACTGTTTTTT
TRBV5-1	.	.	TRBJ2-2	CASSLAPSSGELFF	TGCGCCAGCAGCTTGGCGCCGAGCTCCGGGGAGCTGTTTTTT
TRBV30	TRBD1	once	TRBJ1-4	CALRTGPGEKLFF	TGTGCCCTCCGGACAGGGCCGGGGGAAAAACTGTTTTTT
TRBV28	TRBD1	.	TRBJ1-5	CASSPLRGSNQPQHF	TGTGCCAGCAGCCCCCTCAGGGGGAGCAATCAGCCCCAGCATTTT
TRBV19	.	.	TRBJ2-2	CASSAPGVTSNTGELFF	TGTGCCAGTAGTGCCCCGGGGGTCACATCGAACACCGGGGAGCTGTTTTTT
TRBV6-6	TRBD1	many	TRBJ1-1	CASSFPGQGNTEAFF	TGTGCCAGCAGTTTTCCGGGACAGGGGAACACTGAAGCTTTCTTT
TRBV2	.	.	TRBJ1-6	CASEGGVNSPLHF	TGTGCCAGCGAGGGGGGGGTTAATTCACCCCTCCACTTT
TRBV6-5	.	.	TRBJ1-3	CASSERIGNTIYF	TGTGCCAGCAGCGAGAGGATCGGAAACACCATATATTTT
TRBV5-4	.	.	TRBJ2-1	CASSLAPTLYNEQFF	TGTGCCAGCAGCTTGGCACCTACGCTTTACAATGAGCAGTTCTTC
TRBV30	TRBD1	once	TRBJ1-6	CAWSAPGQNSPLHF	TGTGCCTGGAGTGCCCCGGGACAGAATTCACCCCTCCACTTT
TRBV7-9	TRBD2	.	TRBJ2-1	CASSLRSGSLNEQFF	TGTGCCAGCAGCTTAAGGAGCGGGAGTTTAAATGAGCAGTTCTTC
TRBV23-1	TRBD1	.	TRBJ1-6	CASSHTTGGYYSPLHF	TGCGCCAGCAGTCACACGACAGGGGGTTATTATTCACCCCTCCACTTT
TRBV5-1	.	.	TRBJ2-1	CASSWGARTGSTDEQFF	TGCGCCAGCAGCTGGGGGGCCCGGACAGGATCAACGGATGAGCAGTTCTTC
TRBV5-1	.	once	TRBJ2-7	CASSLTLGQDEQYF	TGCGCCAGCAGCTTAACGTTGGGACAAGACGAGCAGTACTTC
TRBV7-8	.	.	TRBJ1-3	CASSLQTLPGNTIYF	TGTGCCAGCAGCCTTCAGACTCTGCCTGGAAACACCATATATTTT
TRBV9	.	.	TRBJ2-1	CASSGRGTPYNEQFF	TGTGCCAGCAGCGGCCGAGGGACACCTTACAATGAGCAGTTCTTC
TRBV19	TRBD2	few	TRBJ2-3	CASSMDGAGAVTDTQYF	TGTGCCAGTAGTATGGATGGAGCGGGAGCGGTCACAGATACGCAGTATTTT
TRBV15	.	.	TRBJ1-4	CATSGGGGIEKLFF	TGTGCCACCAGCGGGGGGGGAGGGATCGAAAAACTGTTTTTT
TRBV6-5	.	.	TRBJ2-1	CASSYSQIYNEQFF	TGTGCCAGCAGTTACTCCCAGATCTACAATGAGCAGTTCTTC
TRBV28	.	few	TRBJ1-2	CASSRGRRDGYTF	TGTGCCAGCAGTAGAGGTAGGCGGGATGGCTACACCTTC
TRBV28	.	.	TRBJ1-5	CASSLGLGGARQPQHF	TGTGCCAGCAGTCTGGGGCTGGGGGGGGCCAGACAGCCCCAGCATTTT
TRBV2	.	.	TRBJ2-3	CASLDRSRFDTQYF	TGTGCCAGCCTCGACAGGTCCCGCTTCGATACGCAGTATTTT